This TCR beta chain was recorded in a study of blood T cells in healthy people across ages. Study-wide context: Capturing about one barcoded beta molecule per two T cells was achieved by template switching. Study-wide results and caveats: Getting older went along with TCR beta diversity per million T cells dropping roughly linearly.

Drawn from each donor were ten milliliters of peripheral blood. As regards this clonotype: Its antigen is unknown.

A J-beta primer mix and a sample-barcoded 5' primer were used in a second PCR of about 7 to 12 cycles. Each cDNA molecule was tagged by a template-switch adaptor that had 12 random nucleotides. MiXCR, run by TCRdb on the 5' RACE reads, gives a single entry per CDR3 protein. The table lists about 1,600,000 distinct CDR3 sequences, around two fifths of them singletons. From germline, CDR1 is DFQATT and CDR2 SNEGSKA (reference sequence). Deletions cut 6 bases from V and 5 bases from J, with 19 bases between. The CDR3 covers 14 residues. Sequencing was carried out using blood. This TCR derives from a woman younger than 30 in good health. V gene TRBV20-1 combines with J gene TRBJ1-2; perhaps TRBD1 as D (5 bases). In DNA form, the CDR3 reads TGCAGTGCCTATAAACAGGAGGCTTGGTATGGCTACACCTTC. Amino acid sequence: CSAYKQEAWYGYTF.